These 8 T cell receptor beta chains came from one sample sequenced in a study of human T cells and chemical hapten exposure. Whole blood, unfractionated, served as the material for total RNA extraction. TCRdb re-derived calls from the 5' RACE reads in MiXCR, one entry per CDR3 protein. The sample comprises about 140,000 distinct CDR3 sequences, around 4.4% of which are singletons, and 1.3% to 1.5% rests with the top ten. The receptors were sampled from a female donor in good health.

This clonotype was seen a handful of times. The CDR3 spells CASSMGQALSPQHF. CDR3 DNA: TGTGCCAGTAGTATGGGCCAGGCCCTGTCGCCCCAGCATTTT. The chain links TRBV19 to TRBJ1-5; D gene unclear. Looked up from germline, CDR1 is LNHDA and CDR2 is SQIVND (reference sequence). V shed 3 bases and J shed 9 bases, with 15 bases lying between them. The length of the CDR3 is 14 residues.

This clonotype was seen repeatedly, ten times or more. This sequence joins TRBV29-1 and TRBJ2-3; D is undetermined. V lost 3 bases to trimming and J lost 5 bases, with 6 bases between them. The germline V gene encodes CDR1 SQVTM and CDR2 ANQGSEA. The CDR3 length is 11 residues. The CDR3 spells CSVELVDTQYF. The CDR3 DNA is TGCAGCGTTGAGTTGGTAGATACGCAGTATTTT.

As for this clonotype: This may be a read error: a much more frequent sequence differs by one nucleotide. The chain has TRBV5-1 and TRBJ1-1; D is possibly TRBD1 (5 bases). There are 16 residues in the CDR3. Germline V gives CDR1 SGHRS, CDR2 YFSETQ. The V end lost 3 bases, the J end lost 4 bases, and 19 bases lay between the germline ends. The CDR3 nucleotides are TGCGCCAGCAGCTCCCTAGGAGGGGTAAGAGTCACTGAAGCTTTCTTT. Amino acid sequence: CASSSLGGVRVTEAFF.

This clonotype has a handful of counts. The chain is built from TRBV12-3 or TRBV12-4 and TRBJ1-1, with no clear D. V lost 3 bases and J lost 0, with 5 bases in between. The CDR3 consists of 13 residues. The CDR3 DNA sequence: TGTGCCAGCAGTTTTGTGGTGAACACTGAAGCTTTCTTT. Translated, it gives CASSFVVNTEAFF.

This clonotype was seen many times. This CDR3 reads CASSEMTAYNSPLHF. For the CDR3, the DNA is TGTGCCAGCAGTGAGATGACAGCATATAATTCACCCCTCCACTTT. The rearrangement joins TRBV6-1 to TRBJ1-6; D might be TRBD1 (5 bases). The CDR3 sequence is 15 residues long. Trimming stripped 3 bases from V and 4 bases from J, with 10 bases between. The V gene's germline CDR1 is MNHNS and CDR2 SASEGT.

In this sample, this clonotype turned up many times. The chain joins TRBV5-1 to TRBJ2-1; D remains unclear. This CDR3 region has 17 residues. V was cut by 3 bases and J by 1 base, with 17 bases left in between. Per the germline V gene, CDR1 is SGHRS and CDR2 is YFSETQ. The CDR3 reads CASSSSPFSMSYNEQFF. The CDR3 DNA follows: TGCGCCAGCAGCTCCTCACCCTTTAGCATGTCCTACAATGAGCAGTTCTTC.

The table lists this clonotype with many counts. The CDR3 region is CASSSGLKETQYF. In DNA, the CDR3 is TGTGCCAGCAGTTCGGGTCTAAAAGAGACCCAGTACTTC. The rearrangement links TRBV6-2 or TRBV6-3 to TRBJ2-5; D not certain. V was pared by 4 bases and J by 3 bases, with 9 bases between. CDR1 MNHEY and CDR2 SVGEGT come from the germline V gene. This CDR3 is 13 amino acids long.

This clonotype was picked up many times. The gene calls are TRBV4-2 and TRBJ1-3; D gene uncertain. The CDR3 is made up of 15 amino acids. Per germline, CDR1 LGHNA and CDR2 YNFKEQ. V was pared by 2 bases and J by 0 bases, with 8 bases between. The CDR3 nucleotides read TGTGCCAGCAGCCAAAACTTAAACTCTGGAAACACCATATATTTT. It is translated as CASSQNLNSGNTIYF.